This TCR beta chain was sequenced during a study of PD-1 blockade in classical Hodgkin lymphoma. Study-wide background: Patients were given intravenous nivolumab, 3 mg/kg, every 2 weeks. Study findings and constraints: Only CD4+ TCR diversity, not CD8+, had risen significantly by C4D1. Those achieving complete response showed baseline diversity like newly diagnosed patients.

V was cut by 7 bases and J by 3 bases, with 21 bases left in between. Germline V gives CDR1 LNHDA, CDR2 SQIVND (reference sequence). The CDR3 is 17 residues long. TCRdb's copy holds only in-frame clones and misses some; the assay was immunoSEQ multiplex PCR. The sample holds 3,000 to 4,000 clones, around 66% seen once. The time point is: cycle 4 day 1 (C4D1), after 6 weeks of nivolumab. Relapses following autologous stem cell transplantation were seen in all patients, with brentuximab vedotin exposure varying. From thawed PBMCs, CD8+ T cells were isolated by magnetic negative selection. Best outcomes ranged across complete response, partial response and progressive disease. On this clone: The antigen remains unidentified.

The receptor's source is a human donor with classical Hodgkin lymphoma. Here the sequenced sample was CD8+ T cells from blood, taken before the fourth cycle of nivolumab. The chain employs TRBV19 and TRBJ1-4; a possible D gene is TRBD1 (5 bases). CDR3 sequence reads: CASTLGHFERPNEKLFF. DNA for the CDR3: TGTGCCAGTACTCTTGGACACTTCGAACGGCCTAATGAAAAACTGTTTTTT.